The 14 T cell receptor beta chains listed next were all sequenced from one sample in a study of early T cells in non-severe SARS-CoV-2 infection. One entry per CDR3 protein results from TCRdb running MiXCR on the 5' RACE reads. The table lists over 55,000 distinct CDR3 sequences, around 12% of them singletons, with over 0.95% in the top ten. Sequencing input: whole blood. All receptors derive from an adult who was a healthcare worker with PCR-confirmed SARS-CoV-2 infection or an uninfected control (not recorded which).

V is TRBV29-1 and J is TRBJ2-2; 9 positions match TRBD1. Germline V gene lookup returns CDR1 SQVTM and CDR2 ANQGSEA. This CDR3 comprises 16 residues. V gave up 4 bases and J gave up 6 bases; unmatched junction bases: 12. In nucleotides, the CDR3 is TGCAGCGTTGGGGATCCAGGACAGGGGTTCTCCGGGGAGCTGTTTTTT. Translating gives CSVGDPGQGFSGELFF.

This clonotype was found many times. The rearrangement uses TRBV7-2 and TRBJ2-3; D call uncertain. This CDR3 region has 14 residues. Trimming pared 4 bases from V and 1 base from J, leaving 9 bases between. Looked up from germline, CDR1 is SGHTA and CDR2 is FQGNSA. CDR3 residues: CASSSQVGTDTQYF. The CDR3 region has the DNA TGTGCCAGCAGCTCCCAGGTGGGCACAGATACGCAGTATTTT.

There are many counts of this clonotype. This chain uses TRBV5-8 with TRBJ1-1; D perhaps matches TRBD1 (6 bases). Trimming cost V 4 bases and J 0 bases, with 13 bases left between them. Germline V gene data show CDR1 as SGHTS and CDR2 as YDEGEE. The CDR3 has 15 amino acids. CDR3 region: CASSRGTGLNTEAFF. The CDR3 DNA sequence: TGTGCCAGCAGCCGAGGAACAGGGCTGAACACTGAAGCTTTCTTT.

The chain joins TRBV28 to TRBJ1-5; D is unresolved. Looked up from germline, CDR1 is MDHEN and CDR2 is SYDVKM. Trimming removed 2 bases from V and 5 bases from J, with 13 bases in between. This CDR3 is built from 15 residues. CDR3 sequence: CASSLRWTLDQPQHF. In DNA form, the CDR3 reads TGTGCCAGCAGTTTACGGTGGACTCTGGATCAGCCCCAGCATTTT.

This clonotype was recorded a few times. The V gene is TRBV7-2, the J gene TRBJ2-3, with a possible D match to TRBD1 (6 bases). Trimming left V 5 bases short and J 1 base short, with 13 bases between. Germline values: CDR1 SGHTA, CDR2 FQGNSA. The CDR3 is made up of 15 amino acids. DNA of the CDR3: TGTGCCAGCAGCATCAACAGGGTACGCACAGATACGCAGTATTTT. The encoded protein is CASSINRVRTDTQYF. Full variable domain (remainder filled in from reference TRBV7-2 and TRBJ2-3): GAGVSQSPSNKVTEKGKDVELRCDPISGHTALYWYRQSLGQGLEFLIYFQGNSAPDKSGLPSDRFSAERTGGSVSTLTIQRTQQEDSAVYLCASSINRVRTDTQYFGPGTRLTVL.

This clonotype was found many times. The chain links TRBV12-3 or TRBV12-4 to TRBJ2-7, with 7 bases matching TRBD2. The CDR3 totals 15 residues. The J segment lost 2 bases and the V segment lost 5 bases, leaving 9 bases of the junction unmatched. The CDR3 DNA reads as TGTGCCAGCAGTCCAGCGGGGCAGGTTACCTACGAGCAGTACTTC. Translation: CASSPAGQVTYEQYF.

This clonotype was counted a few times. V usage is TRBV29-1 and J usage is TRBJ2-5, with 9 bases lining up with TRBD1. V was pared by 6 bases and J by 4 bases, with 6 bases of the junction left unmatched. This CDR3 region has 13 residues. The V gene's germline CDR1 is SQVTM and CDR2 ANQGSEA. In nucleotides, the CDR3 is TGCAGCGTCCGGGACAGGGTTTCAGAGACCCAGTACTTC. It is translated as CSVRDRVSETQYF.

Ten or more counts support this clonotype. This chain links TRBV6-5 with TRBJ1-6; 7 bases agree with TRBD1. V shed 0 bases, J shed 11 bases, and the junction held 13 bases outside the gene matches. This CDR3 comprises 17 residues. Germline V gives CDR1 MNHEY, CDR2 SVGAGI. CDR3 amino acids: CASSYSGGQAQGTPLHF. As DNA, the CDR3 is TGTGCCAGCAGTTACTCAGGGGGCCAGGCCCAGGGGACACCCCTCCACTTT.

This clonotype was counted many times. This chain links TRBV6-1 with TRBJ2-2, with TRBD1 as a possible D gene (6 bases). Germline CDR1 MNHNS, CDR2 SASEGT. The CDR3 length is 13 residues. V was shortened by 8 bases and J by 5 bases, with 12 bases between the two germline ends. The CDR3 DNA follows: TGTGCCAGCCAAAGGGGGTCGACCGGGGAGCTGTTTTTT. This codes for CASQRGSTGELFF.

This clonotype was recorded at least ten times. The genes are TRBV7-2 and TRBJ1-2, with 10 bases that match TRBD1. V trimming: 5 bases; J trimming: 6 bases; junction bases outside the gene matches: 12. This CDR3 comprises 16 residues. Germline V CDR1 and CDR2: SGHTA, FQGNSA. This CDR3 reads CASSLTGGLRQDGYTF. In DNA, the CDR3 is TGTGCCAGCAGCCTGACAGGGGGCCTACGTCAAGATGGCTACACCTTC.

This clonotype appeared many times. V usage is TRBV6-2 or TRBV6-3 and J usage is TRBJ1-5, with D possibly being TRBD1 (5 bases). Trimming cost V 1 base and J 6 bases, with 10 bases left between them. CDR1 and CDR2 (germline): MNHEY, SVGEGT. The CDR3 sequence is 14 residues long. This chain's CDR3 is CASSYYRTGQPQHF. The CDR3 region has the DNA TGTGCCAGCAGTTACTACAGGACTGGTCAGCCCCAGCATTTT.

This clonotype showed up just a few times. This may be a read error: a much more frequent sequence differs by one nucleotide. The rearrangement links TRBV12-3 or TRBV12-4 to TRBJ2-7; a weak D match, TRBD2 (6 bases). The CDR3 extends over 16 amino acids. The ends were cut back, 1 base at V and 2 bases at J, with 15 bases in the middle. In DNA form, the CDR3 reads TGTGCCAGCAGTTTAGTCCCCCCCGGGACTCCCTACGAGCAGTACTTC. Its translation is CASSLVPPGTPYEQYF.

This clonotype has ten or more counts. The chain joins TRBV7-6 to TRBJ1-1; D possibly corresponds to TRBD1 (6 bases). V was clipped by 5 bases and J by 5 bases, with 21 bases between them. Germline values: CDR1 SGHVS, CDR2 FNYEAQ. The CDR3 length is 16 residues. CDR3 sequence: CASSKGKQGEGTEAFF. CDR3 DNA: TGTGCCAGCAGCAAGGGAAAACAGGGCGAGGGGACTGAAGCTTTCTTT.

This clonotype was found many times. The chain links TRBV20-1 to TRBJ2-5; no firm D call. V lost 0 bases, J lost 1 base, and 12 bases lay in between. Germline V gene data show CDR1 as DFQATT and CDR2 as SNEGSKA (reference sequence). The CDR3 has 15 residues. The CDR3 coding sequence is TGCAGTGCTAGAGATACGGCCAGACGCCAAGAGACCCAGTACTTC. Translation: CSARDTARRQETQYF.